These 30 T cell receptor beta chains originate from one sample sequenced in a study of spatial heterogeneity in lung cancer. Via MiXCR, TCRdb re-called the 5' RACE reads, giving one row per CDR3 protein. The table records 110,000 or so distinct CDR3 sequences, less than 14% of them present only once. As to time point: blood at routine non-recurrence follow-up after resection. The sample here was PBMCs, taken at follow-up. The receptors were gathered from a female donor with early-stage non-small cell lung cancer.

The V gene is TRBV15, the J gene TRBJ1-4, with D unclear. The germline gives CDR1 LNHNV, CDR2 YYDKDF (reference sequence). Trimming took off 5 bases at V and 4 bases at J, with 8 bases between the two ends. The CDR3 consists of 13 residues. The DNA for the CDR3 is TGTGCCACCAGCCTGGGGAGTAATGAAAAACTGTTTTTT. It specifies CATSLGSNEKLFF.

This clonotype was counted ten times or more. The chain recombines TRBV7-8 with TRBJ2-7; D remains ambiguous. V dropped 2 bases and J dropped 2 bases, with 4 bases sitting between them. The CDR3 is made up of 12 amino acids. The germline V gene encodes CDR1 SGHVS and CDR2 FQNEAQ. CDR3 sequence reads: CASSLTAYEQYF. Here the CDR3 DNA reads TGTGCCAGCAGCTTAACGGCCTACGAGCAGTACTTC.

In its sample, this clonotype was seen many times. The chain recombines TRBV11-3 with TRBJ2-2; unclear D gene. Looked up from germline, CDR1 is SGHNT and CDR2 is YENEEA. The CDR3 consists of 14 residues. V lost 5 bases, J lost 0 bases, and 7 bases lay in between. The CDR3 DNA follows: TGTGCCAGCAGCCTAGGCGCGAACACCGGGGAGCTGTTTTTT. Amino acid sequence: CASSLGANTGELFF.

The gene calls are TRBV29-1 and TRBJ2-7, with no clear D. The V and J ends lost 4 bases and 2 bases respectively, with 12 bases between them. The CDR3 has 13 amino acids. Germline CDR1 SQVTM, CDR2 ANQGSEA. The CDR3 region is CSVGQRSTYEQYF. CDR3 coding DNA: TGCAGCGTTGGCCAAAGGAGTACCTACGAGCAGTACTTC.

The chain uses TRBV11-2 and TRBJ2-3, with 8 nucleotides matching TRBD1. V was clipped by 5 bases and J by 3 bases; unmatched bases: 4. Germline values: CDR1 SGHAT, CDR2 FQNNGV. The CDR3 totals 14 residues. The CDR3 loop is CASSRYRGTDTQYF. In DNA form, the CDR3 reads TGTGCCAGCAGCCGCTACAGGGGGACAGATACGCAGTATTTT.

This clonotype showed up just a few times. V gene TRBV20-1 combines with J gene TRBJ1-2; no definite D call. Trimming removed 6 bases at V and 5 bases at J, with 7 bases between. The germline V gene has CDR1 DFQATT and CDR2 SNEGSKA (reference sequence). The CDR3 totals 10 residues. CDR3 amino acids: CSAEGYGYTF. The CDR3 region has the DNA TGCAGTGCCGAAGGGTATGGCTACACCTTC.

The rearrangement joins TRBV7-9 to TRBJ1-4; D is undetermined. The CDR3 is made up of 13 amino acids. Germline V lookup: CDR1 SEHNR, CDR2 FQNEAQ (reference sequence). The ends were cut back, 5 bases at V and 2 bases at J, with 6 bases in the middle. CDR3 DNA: TGTGCCAGCAGCGGCCTCACTAATGAAAAACTGTTTTTT. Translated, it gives CASSGLTNEKLFF.

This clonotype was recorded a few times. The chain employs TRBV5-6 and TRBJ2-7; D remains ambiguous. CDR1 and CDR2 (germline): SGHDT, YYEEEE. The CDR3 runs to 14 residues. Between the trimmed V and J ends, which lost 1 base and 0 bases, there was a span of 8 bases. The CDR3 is CASSLLSNSYEQYF. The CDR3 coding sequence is TGTGCCAGCAGCTTGCTCAGCAACTCCTACGAGCAGTACTTC.

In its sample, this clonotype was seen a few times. The CDR3 nucleotides are TGTGCCAGCAGCTCCCCTCTTGAGCGCCAATACAATGAGCAGTTCTTC. Amino acid sequence: CASSSPLERQYNEQFF. This chain joins TRBV7-9 and TRBJ2-1; D ambiguous. Germline V lookup: CDR1 SEHNR, CDR2 FQNEAQ (reference sequence). V was shortened by 4 bases and J by 4 bases, with 17 bases between the two germline ends. CDR3 length: 16 residues.

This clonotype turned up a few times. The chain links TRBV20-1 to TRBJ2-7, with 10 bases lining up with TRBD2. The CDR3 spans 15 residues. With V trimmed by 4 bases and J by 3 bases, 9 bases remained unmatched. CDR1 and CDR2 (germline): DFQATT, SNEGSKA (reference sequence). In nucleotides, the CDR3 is TGCAGTGCTAATAGCTTAGCGGGAGGCAACTACGAGCAGTACTTC. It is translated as CSANSLAGGNYEQYF.

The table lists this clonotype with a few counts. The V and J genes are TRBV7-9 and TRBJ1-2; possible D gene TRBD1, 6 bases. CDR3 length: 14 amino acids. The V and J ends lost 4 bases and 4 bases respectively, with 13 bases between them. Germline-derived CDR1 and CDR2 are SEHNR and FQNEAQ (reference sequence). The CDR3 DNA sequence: TGTGCCAGCAGCTCCGGACAGACTTCCTATGGCTACACCTTC. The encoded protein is CASSSGQTSYGYTF.

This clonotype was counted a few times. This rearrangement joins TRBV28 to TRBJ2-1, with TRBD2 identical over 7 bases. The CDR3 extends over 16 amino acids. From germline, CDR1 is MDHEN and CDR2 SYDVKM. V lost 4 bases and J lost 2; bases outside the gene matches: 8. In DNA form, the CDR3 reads TGTGCCAGCAGTTCTCTCCGGGACTATACCTACAATGAGCAGTTCTTC. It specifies CASSSLRDYTYNEQFF.

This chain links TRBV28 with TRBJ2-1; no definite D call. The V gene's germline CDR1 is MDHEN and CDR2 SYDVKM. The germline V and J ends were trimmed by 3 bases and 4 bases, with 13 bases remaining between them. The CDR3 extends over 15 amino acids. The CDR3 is CASSLLAVLYNEQFF. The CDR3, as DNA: TGTGCCAGCAGTTTGTTAGCCGTACTATACAATGAGCAGTTCTTC.

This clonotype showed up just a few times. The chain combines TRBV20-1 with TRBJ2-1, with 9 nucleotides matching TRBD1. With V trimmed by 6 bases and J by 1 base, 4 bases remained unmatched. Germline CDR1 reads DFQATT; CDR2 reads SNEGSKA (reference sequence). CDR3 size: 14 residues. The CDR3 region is CSADRGVSYNEQFF. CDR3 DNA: TGCAGTGCGGACAGGGGAGTTTCCTACAATGAGCAGTTCTTC.

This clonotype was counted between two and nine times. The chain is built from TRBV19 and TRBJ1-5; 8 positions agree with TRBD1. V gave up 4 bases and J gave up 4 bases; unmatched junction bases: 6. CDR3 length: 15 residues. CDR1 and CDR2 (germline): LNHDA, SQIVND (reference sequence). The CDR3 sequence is CASSTGQGWNQPQHF. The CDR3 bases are TGTGCCAGTAGTACCGGACAGGGATGGAATCAGCCCCAGCATTTT.

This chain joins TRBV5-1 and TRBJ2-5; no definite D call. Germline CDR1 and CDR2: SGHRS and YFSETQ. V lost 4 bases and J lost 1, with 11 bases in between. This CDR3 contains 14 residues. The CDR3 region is CASSAVTLQETQYF. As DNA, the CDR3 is TGCGCCAGCAGCGCCGTTACACTCCAAGAGACCCAGTACTTC.

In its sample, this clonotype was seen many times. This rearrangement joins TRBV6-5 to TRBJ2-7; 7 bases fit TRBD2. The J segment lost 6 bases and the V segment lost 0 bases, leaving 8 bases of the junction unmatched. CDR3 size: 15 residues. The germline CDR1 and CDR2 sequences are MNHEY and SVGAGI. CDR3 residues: CASSYSAGAPGEQYF. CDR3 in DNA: TGTGCCAGCAGTTACTCTGCGGGAGCTCCCGGCGAGCAGTACTTC.

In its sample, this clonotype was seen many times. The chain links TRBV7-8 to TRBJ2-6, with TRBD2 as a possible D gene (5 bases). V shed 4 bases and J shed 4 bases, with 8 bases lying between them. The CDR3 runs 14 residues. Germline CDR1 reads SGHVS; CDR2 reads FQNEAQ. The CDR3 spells CASSSRGGANVLTF. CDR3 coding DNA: TGTGCCAGCAGCTCACGCGGGGGGGCCAACGTCCTGACTTTC.

CDR3 amino acids: CASSLAPGEETQYF. As DNA, the CDR3 is TGCGCCAGCAGCTTGGCACCGGGAGAGGAGACCCAGTACTTC. The gene calls are TRBV5-1 and TRBJ2-5; maybe TRBD2 (6 bases). V was pared by 0 bases and J by 5 bases, with 11 bases between. The CDR3 totals 14 residues. Per the germline V gene, CDR1 is SGHRS and CDR2 is YFSETQ.

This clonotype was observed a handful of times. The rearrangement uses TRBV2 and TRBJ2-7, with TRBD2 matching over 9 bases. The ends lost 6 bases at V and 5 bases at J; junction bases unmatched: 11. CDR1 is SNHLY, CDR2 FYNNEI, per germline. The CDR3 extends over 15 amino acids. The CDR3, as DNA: TGTGCCAGCAGGGAGACTAGCGGCCAGCCTAACGAGCAGTACTTC. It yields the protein CASRETSGQPNEQYF.

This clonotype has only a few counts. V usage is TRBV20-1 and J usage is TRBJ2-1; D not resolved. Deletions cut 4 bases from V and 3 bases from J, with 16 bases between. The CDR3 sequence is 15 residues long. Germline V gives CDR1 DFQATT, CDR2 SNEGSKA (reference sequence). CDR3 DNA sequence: TGCAGTGCTATAGGACCGCGTTCAAGCTACAATGAGCAGTTCTTC. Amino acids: CSAIGPRSSYNEQFF.

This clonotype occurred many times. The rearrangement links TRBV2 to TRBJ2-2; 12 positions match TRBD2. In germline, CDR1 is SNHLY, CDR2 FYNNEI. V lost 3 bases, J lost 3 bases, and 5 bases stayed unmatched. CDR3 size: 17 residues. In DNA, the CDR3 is TGTGCCAGCAGTGAGACTAGCGGGAGATTCGACACCGGGGAGCTGTTTTTT. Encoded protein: CASSETSGRFDTGELFF.

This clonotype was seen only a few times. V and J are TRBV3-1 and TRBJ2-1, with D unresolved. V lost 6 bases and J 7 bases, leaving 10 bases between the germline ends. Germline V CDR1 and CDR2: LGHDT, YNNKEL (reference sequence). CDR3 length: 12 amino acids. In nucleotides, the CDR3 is TGTGCCAGCAGTGCTATGCTTAATGAGCAGTTCTTC. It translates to CASSAMLNEQFF.

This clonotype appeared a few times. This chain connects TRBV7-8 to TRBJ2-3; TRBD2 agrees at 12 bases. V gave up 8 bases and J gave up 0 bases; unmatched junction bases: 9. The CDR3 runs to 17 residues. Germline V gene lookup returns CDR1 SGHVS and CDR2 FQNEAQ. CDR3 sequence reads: CASQRRLAGASTDTQYF. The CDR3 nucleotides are TGTGCCAGCCAAAGGCGACTAGCGGGGGCTAGCACAGATACGCAGTATTTT.

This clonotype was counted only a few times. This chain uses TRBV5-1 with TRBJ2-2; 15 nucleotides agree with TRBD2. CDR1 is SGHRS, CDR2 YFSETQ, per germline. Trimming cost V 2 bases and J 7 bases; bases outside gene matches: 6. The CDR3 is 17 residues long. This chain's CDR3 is CASSFGLAGGPGGELFF. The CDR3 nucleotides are TGCGCCAGCAGCTTCGGACTAGCGGGAGGGCCCGGCGGGGAGCTGTTTTTT.

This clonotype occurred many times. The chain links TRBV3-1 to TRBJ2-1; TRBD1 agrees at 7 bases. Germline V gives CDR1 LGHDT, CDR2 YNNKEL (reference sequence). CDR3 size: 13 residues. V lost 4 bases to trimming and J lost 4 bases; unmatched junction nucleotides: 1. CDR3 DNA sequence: TGTGCCAGCAGCCCACAGGGGTACAATGAGCAGTTCTTC. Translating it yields CASSPQGYNEQFF.

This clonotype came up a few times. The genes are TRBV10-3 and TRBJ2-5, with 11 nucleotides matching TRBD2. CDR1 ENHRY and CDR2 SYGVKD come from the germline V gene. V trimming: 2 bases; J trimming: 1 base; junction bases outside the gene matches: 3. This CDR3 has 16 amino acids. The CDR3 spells CAISEPGTSGQETQYF. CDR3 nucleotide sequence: TGTGCCATCAGTGAGCCAGGGACTAGCGGCCAAGAGACCCAGTACTTC.

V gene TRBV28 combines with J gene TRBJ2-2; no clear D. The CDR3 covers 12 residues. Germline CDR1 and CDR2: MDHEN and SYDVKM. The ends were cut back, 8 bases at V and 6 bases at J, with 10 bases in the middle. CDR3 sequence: CASASGPGELFF. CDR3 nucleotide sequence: TGTGCCAGCGCCTCGGGTCCCGGGGAGCTGTTTTTT.

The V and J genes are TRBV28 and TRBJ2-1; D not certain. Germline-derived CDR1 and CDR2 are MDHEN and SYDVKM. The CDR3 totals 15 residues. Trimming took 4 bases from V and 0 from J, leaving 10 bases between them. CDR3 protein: CASSSHSLSYNEQFF. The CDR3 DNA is TGTGCCAGCAGTTCCCACAGCCTCTCCTACAATGAGCAGTTCTTC.

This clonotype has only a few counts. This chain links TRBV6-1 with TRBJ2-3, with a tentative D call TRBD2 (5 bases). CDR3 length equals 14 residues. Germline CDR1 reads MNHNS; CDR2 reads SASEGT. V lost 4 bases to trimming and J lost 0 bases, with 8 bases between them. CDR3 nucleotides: TGTGCCAGCAGTGGAGGACTTAGCACAGATACGCAGTATTTT. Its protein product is CASSGGLSTDTQYF.